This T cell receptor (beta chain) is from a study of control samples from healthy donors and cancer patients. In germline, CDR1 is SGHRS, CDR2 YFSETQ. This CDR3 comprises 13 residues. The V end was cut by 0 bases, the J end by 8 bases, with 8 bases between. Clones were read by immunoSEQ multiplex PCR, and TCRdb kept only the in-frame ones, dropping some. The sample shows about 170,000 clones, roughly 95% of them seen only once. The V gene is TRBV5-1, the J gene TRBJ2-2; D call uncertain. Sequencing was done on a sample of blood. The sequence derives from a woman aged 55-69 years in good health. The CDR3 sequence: CASSLGSEGELFF. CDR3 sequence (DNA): TGCGCCAGCAGCTTGGGTTCGGAGGGGGAGCTGTTTTTT.